The T cell receptor beta chain described here comes from a study of blood T cell repertoires in COVID-19. Assay: immunoSEQ multiplex PCR; the TCRdb copy retains only in-frame clones and omits some. The sample has tens of thousands of clones, roughly 85% seen once. V dropped 8 bases and J dropped 2; count of bases not matched to a gene: 15. Germline CDR1 is LNHNV and CDR2 is YYDKDF (reference sequence). The CDR3 covers 16 residues. The clonotype was recovered from a human donor in a cohort sampled during active COVID-19. The chain recombines TRBV15 with TRBJ2-7, with 7 bases aligning to TRBD2. Sequencing used peripheral blood. CDR3 sequence (DNA): TGTGCCACCTCGGATGGTTTAGGGGCGGGGGCCTACGAGCAGTACTTC. This gives the protein CATSDGLGAGAYEQYF.